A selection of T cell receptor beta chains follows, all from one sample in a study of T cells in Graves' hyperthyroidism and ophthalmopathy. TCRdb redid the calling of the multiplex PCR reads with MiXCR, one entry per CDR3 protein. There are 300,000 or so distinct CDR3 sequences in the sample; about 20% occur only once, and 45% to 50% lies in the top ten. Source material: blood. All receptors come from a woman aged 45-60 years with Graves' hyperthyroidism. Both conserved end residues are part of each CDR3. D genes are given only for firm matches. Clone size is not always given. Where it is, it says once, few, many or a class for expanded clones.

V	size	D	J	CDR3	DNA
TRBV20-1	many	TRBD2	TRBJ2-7	CSARSEGGSSYEQYF	TGCAGTGCTAGAAGTGAGGGAGGGAGCTCCTACGAGCAGTACTTC
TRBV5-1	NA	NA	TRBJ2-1	CASSLSATAGYNEQFF	TGCGCCAGCAGCTTGTCGGCGACAGCCGGTTACAATGAGCAGTTCTTC
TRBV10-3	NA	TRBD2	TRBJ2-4	CAISESTSGSGIQYF	TGTGCCATCAGTGAGTCGACTAGCGGGAGTGGCATTCAGTACTTC
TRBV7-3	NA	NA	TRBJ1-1	CASSLSSGGTEAFF	TGTGCCAGCAGCTTAAGTTCCGGGGGCACTGAAGCTTTCTTT
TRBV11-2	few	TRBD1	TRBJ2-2	CASSPETGAFTGELFF	TGTGCCAGCAGCCCGGAGACAGGGGCATTCACCGGGGAGCTGTTTTTT
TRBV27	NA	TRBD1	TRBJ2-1	CASNSPGQGASYNEQFF	TGTGCCAGCAATTCTCCGGGACAGGGGGCCTCCTACAATGAGCAGTTCTTC
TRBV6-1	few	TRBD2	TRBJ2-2	CASSLLSGGGAATGELFF	TGTGCCAGCAGCCTCCTTTCTGGCGGGGGGGCTGCCACCGGGGAGCTGTTTTTT
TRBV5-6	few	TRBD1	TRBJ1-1	CASGTGDPNTEAFF	TGTGCCAGCGGGACAGGGGACCCGAACACTGAAGCTTTCTTT
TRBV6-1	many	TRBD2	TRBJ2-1	CASSSAAGGSYNEQFF	TGTGCCAGCAGCTCCGCCGCGGGGGGCTCCTACAATGAGCAGTTCTTC
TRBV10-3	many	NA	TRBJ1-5	CAISETGSDQPQHF	TGTGCCATCAGTGAAACAGGGTCTGATCAGCCCCAGCATTTT
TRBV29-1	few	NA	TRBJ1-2	CSVESGRVGNYGYTF	TGCAGCGTTGAATCCGGGCGCGTTGGTAACTATGGCTACACCTTC
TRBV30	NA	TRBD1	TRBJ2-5	CAWNPTGGGGTQYF	TGTGCCTGGAACCCCACAGGGGGTGGAGGGACCCAGTACTTC
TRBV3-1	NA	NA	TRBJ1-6	CASSRGSYDSPLHF	TGTGCCAGCAGCCGCGGTTCCTATGATTCACCCCTCCACTTT
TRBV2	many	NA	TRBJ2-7	CASSDRVSYEQYF	TGTGCCAGCAGTGACAGGGTTTCCTACGAGCAGTACTTC
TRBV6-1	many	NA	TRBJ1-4	CASSGRLDEKLFF	TGTGCCAGCAGTGGACGTTTGGATGAAAAACTGTTTTTT
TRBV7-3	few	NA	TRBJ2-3	CASTNGDTQYF	TGTGCCAGCACTAATGGGGATACGCAGTATTTT
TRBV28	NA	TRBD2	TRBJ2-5	CASSVVGLAGGETQYF	TGTGCCAGCAGCGTAGTGGGACTAGCGGGAGGAGAGACCCAGTACTTC
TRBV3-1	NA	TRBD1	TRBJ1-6	CASSLRDRVSPLHF	TGTGCCAGCAGCCTGCGGGACAGGGTTTCACCCCTCCACTTT
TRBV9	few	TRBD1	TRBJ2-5	CASSVGQGEETQYF	TGTGCCAGCAGCGTAGGACAGGGCGAAGAGACCCAGTACTTC
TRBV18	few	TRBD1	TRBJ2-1	CASSPGTGGTYNEQFF	TGTGCCAGCTCACCAGGGACAGGGGGTACCTACAATGAGCAGTTCTTC
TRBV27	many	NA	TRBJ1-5	CASRLAGDQPQHF	TGTGCCAGCAGGTTGGCCGGGGATCAGCCCCAGCATTTT
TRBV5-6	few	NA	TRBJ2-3	CASSLGVGPGADTQYF	TGTGCCAGCAGCTTGGGTGTGGGACCAGGGGCAGATACGCAGTATTTT
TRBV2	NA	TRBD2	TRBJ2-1	CASSTAGGPYNEQFF	TGTGCCAGCAGTACGGCGGGAGGGCCCTACAATGAGCAGTTCTTC
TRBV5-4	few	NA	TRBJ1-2	CASVPMGTDYGYTF	TGTGCCAGCGTTCCAATGGGAACTGACTATGGCTACACCTTC
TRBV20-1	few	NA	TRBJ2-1	CGGRGDSYNEQFF	TGCGGAGGGAGGGGGGACAGCTACAATGAGCAGTTCTTC
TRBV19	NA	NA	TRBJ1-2	CASSIWQGAYGYTF	TGTGCCAGTAGTATCTGGCAGGGAGCCTATGGCTACACCTTC
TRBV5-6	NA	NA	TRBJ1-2	CASSLEGGSQAYGYTF	TGTGCCAGCAGCTTGGAGGGCGGCTCCCAAGCCTATGGCTACACCTTC
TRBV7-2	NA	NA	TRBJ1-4	CASSLPNIEGEKLFF	TGTGCCAGCAGCCTGCCGAATATTGAAGGTGAAAAACTGTTTTTT
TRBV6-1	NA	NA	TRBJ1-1	CASSPTRALNTEAFF	TGTGCCAGCAGCCCAACTCGGGCCCTGAACACTGAAGCTTTCTTT
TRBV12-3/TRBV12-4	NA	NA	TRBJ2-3	CASSLGRASPYGTDTQYF	TGTGCCAGCAGTTTAGGTCGCGCCTCCCCTTACGGCACAGATACGCAGTATTTT
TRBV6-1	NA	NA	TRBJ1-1	CASTGNTEAFF	TGTGCCAGCACAGGGAACACTGAAGCTTTCTTT
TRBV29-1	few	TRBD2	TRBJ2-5	CSAGGAAQETQYF	TGCAGTGCCGGGGGGGCGGCCCAAGAGACCCAGTACTTC
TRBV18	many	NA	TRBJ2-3	CASSPRDTDTQYF	TGTGCCAGCTCACCACGGGACACAGATACGCAGTATTTT
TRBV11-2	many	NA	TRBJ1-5	CASSHGRGADSNQPQHF	TGTGCCAGCAGCCATGGAAGGGGGGCTGATAGCAATCAGCCCCAGCATTTT
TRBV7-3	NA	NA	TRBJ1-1	CASSFVGHGGRAFF	TGTGCCAGCAGCTTCGTGGGGCATGGGGGTAGGGCTTTCTTT
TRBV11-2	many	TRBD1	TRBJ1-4	CASSLETRGQGNEKLFF	TGTGCCAGCAGCTTAGAAACACGGGGACAGGGTAATGAAAAACTGTTTTTT
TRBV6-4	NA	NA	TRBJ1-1	CASRDKVTEAFF	TGTGCCAGCAGGGACAAGGTGACTGAAGCTTTCTTT
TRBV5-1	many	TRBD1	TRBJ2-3	CASSHGTGQEDTQYF	TGCGCCAGCAGTCACGGGACAGGACAGGAAGATACGCAGTATTTT
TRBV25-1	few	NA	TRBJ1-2	CASSEGGSYTF	TGTGCCAGCAGTGAAGGAGGGAGCTACACCTTC
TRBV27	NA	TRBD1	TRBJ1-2	CASSSPSGQGGNGYTF	TGTGCCAGCAGTTCCCCCTCCGGACAGGGAGGGAATGGCTACACCTTC
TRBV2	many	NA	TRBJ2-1	CASSVWDEQFF	TGTGCCAGCAGTGTATGGGATGAGCAGTTCTTC
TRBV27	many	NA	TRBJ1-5	CASSLSLGNNQPQHF	TGTGCCAGCAGTTTAAGTTTAGGCAACAATCAGCCCCAGCATTTT
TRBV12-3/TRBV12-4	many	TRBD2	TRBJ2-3	CASSLAGTSGGLSDTQYF	TGTGCCAGCAGTTTAGCCGGGACTAGCGGGGGGTTATCAGATACGCAGTATTTT
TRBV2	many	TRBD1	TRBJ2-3	CASSRDRVAADTQYF	TGTGCCAGCAGCCGGGACAGGGTCGCGGCAGATACGCAGTATTTT
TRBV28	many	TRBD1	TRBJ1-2	CATHLQGDYGYTF	TGTGCCACCCATCTTCAGGGGGACTATGGCTACACCTTC
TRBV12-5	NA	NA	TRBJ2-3	CASGLRTADTQYF	TGTGCTAGTGGTTTGCGGACGGCAGATACGCAGTATTTT
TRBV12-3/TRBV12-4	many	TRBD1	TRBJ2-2	CASSLRDRVVGELFF	TGTGCCAGCAGTCTCCGGGACAGGGTGGTCGGGGAGCTGTTTTTT
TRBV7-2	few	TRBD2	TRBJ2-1	CASSLVTSGDNEQFF	TGTGCCAGCAGCTTAGTGACTAGCGGGGACAATGAGCAGTTCTTC
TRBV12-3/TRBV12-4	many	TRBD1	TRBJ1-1	CASSWTGKNTEAFF	TGTGCCAGCAGCTGGACAGGGAAGAACACTGAAGCTTTCTTT
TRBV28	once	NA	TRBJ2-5	CASSARGTLQETQYF	TGTGCCAGCAGCGCCCGAGGGACACTCCAAGAGACCCAGTACTTC